Listed below are T cell receptor beta chains from one sample, sequenced in a study of cytomegalovirus exposure and HLA in healthy donors. Measured with immunoSEQ multiplex PCR; TCRdb has only the in-frame clones, and not every one. The table lists fewer than 200,000 clones, about 65% of them singletons. Specimen: PBMCs. Receptors originate from a man aged 35 to 55 in good health and CMV-seropositive. Each CDR3 is given with its conserved first and last residue. Each record gives: clone size, V gene, D gene, J gene, CDR3 DNA, CDR3 protein. D genes are given only for firm matches. Expanded clones are given a class, and other clones once, few, many or no size at all.

size: NA
V: TRBV7-3
D: NA
J: TRBJ1-1
DNA: TGTGCCAGCAGCCAGAGCCTAGACAGGAAAGCTTTCTTT
CDR3: CASSQSLDRKAFF

size: NA
V: TRBV14
D: NA
J: TRBJ1-2
DNA: TGTGCCAGCAGCCAAGGGCAGTCTTATGGCTACACCTTC
CDR3: CASSQGQSYGYTF

size: NA
V: TRBV5-6
D: NA
J: TRBJ1-4
DNA: TGTGCCAGCAGCTTGGGAGGACAACCCAGAAATGAAAAACTGTTTTTT
CDR3: CASSLGGQPRNEKLFF

size: few
V: TRBV7-2
D: TRBD2
J: TRBJ2-5
DNA: TGTGCCAGCAGCCAAGGACTAGCGGGGGTTCAAGAGACCCAGTACTTC
CDR3: CASSQGLAGVQETQYF

size: NA
V: TRBV6-1
D: NA
J: TRBJ2-7
DNA: TGTGCCAGCCAAGGACAGTCGGAGTTGTACTACGAGCAGTACTTC
CDR3: CASQGQSELYYEQYF

size: NA
V: TRBV5-1
D: TRBD1
J: TRBJ1-3
DNA: TGCGCCAGCAGCTTGGTTCTCACAGGGGCGTCTGGAAACACCATATATTTT
CDR3: CASSLVLTGASGNTIYF

size: NA
V: TRBV11-2
D: NA
J: TRBJ1-2
DNA: TGTGCCAGCAGCTTAGATCCGGCAGAGGGAGATAACTATGGCTACACCTTC
CDR3: CASSLDPAEGDNYGYTF

size: NA
V: TRBV4-3
D: NA
J: TRBJ2-7
DNA: TGCGCCAGCAGCCAAGATGCGCGGATACCCCTCTACGAGCAGTACTTC
CDR3: CASSQDARIPLYEQYF

size: NA
V: TRBV5-4
D: NA
J: TRBJ1-2
DNA: TGTGCCAGCAGTTCCGAGGTAGCTAACTATGGCTACACCTTC
CDR3: CASSSEVANYGYTF

size: NA
V: TRBV7-2
D: NA
J: TRBJ1-1
DNA: TGTGCCAGCAGCTTACCCGGGGACACTGAAGCTTTCTTT
CDR3: CASSLPGDTEAFF